The clone carrying this T cell receptor (beta chain) was seen repeatedly, ten times or more. Antigen specificity is unknown. This sample was included in a study of T cells after posttransplantation cyclophosphamide. Study-level results: Later post-transplant blood repertoires were often dominated by donor CD8+ memory clones. Blood and skin or GI T cell repertoires showed limited TRB overlap. TRB clonality was highly associated with recipient CMV seropositivity and reactivation.

The related graft donor's blood sample was taken on the day of bone marrow donation. Only in-frame clones appear in the TCRdb table, and some are missing; sequencing was by immunoSEQ multiplex PCR. The sample has 44,000 or so clones, none seen only once. CDR3 length: 15 residues. Unmatched junction bases numbered 6, after V lost 1 base and J lost 3 bases. CDR1 is SEHNR, CDR2 FQNEAQ, per germline (reference sequence). This receptor was taken from a man aged 35-49 years in good health, CMV-negative, and a related stem cell transplant donor. Material for sequencing was PBMCs. V and J are TRBV7-9 and TRBJ2-7; 7 nucleotides line up with TRBD1. The CDR3 reads CASSLVARGYYEQYF. The CDR3 DNA sequence: TGTGCCAGCAGCTTAGTTGCCAGGGGGTACTACGAGCAGTACTTC.